The sequence of this T cell receptor beta chain was determined in a study of shared clonotypes between healthy human individuals. In regard to this clone: Sequence at one end of the junction differs from germline and may be a read error.

The protocol was immunoSEQ multiplex PCR, while the TCRdb copy is restricted to in-frame clones and leaves out a portion. The sample records about 340,000 clones, around four fifths being singletons. Germline loops: CDR1 MNHEY, CDR2 SVGAGI. The CDR3 spans 11 residues. The material sequenced was memory CD4+ T cells sorted from blood. Subset given: CD45RA-negative fraction. The receptor was isolated from a man aged 30 to 39 in good health. This chain links TRBV6-5 with TRBJ1-1; D not certain. In DNA, the CDR3 is TGTGCCAGCAGCAACCCAGGCCCGGTTCTCTTT. Translating gives CASSNPGPVLF.